A single sample gave rise to the 19 T cell receptor beta chains below, sequenced in a study of blood T cell repertoires in COVID-19 (TCRdb year 2020). The library was obtained by the immunoSEQ multiplex PCR assay. The table comes from immuneACCESS by way of TCRdb, which keeps in-frame sequences with V and J called. Part of the clones is missing from these tables; in studies checked, under half for an unresolved V gene and the rest for unknown reasons. The sample table shows 150,000 to 200,000 clones, and about 80% are seen once. Approximately 9.9% of the sample belongs to the ten largest clones. The source material was PBMCs or T cells enriched from blood (not recorded which). The receptors stem from a man in his forties or fifties who had recovered from COVID-19.

The chain has TRBV5-1 and TRBJ1-1, with D possibly being TRBD1 (6 bases). V shed 0 bases and J shed 1 base, with 10 bases lying between them. The CDR3 length is 15 residues. CDR1 SGHRS and CDR2 YFSETQ come from the germline V gene. The DNA of the CDR3 is TGCGCCAGCAGCTTGGTTCAGGGGAGGAACACTGAAGCTTTCTTT. Its translation: CASSLVQGRNTEAFF.

V usage is TRBV5-6 and J usage is TRBJ1-2; 7 bases align to TRBD1. CDR3 size: 15 residues. Trimming took 4 bases from V and 8 from J; bases not matched to a gene: 14. CDR1 is SGHDT, CDR2 YYEEEE, per germline. CDR3 coding DNA: TGTGCCAGCAGCAGAGACAGGGCCCTGGGTATCGGCTACACCTTC. It translates to CASSRDRALGIGYTF.

The genes are TRBV19 and TRBJ1-2; D not resolved. The CDR3 is 14 amino acids. With 3 bases removed from V and 0 bases from J, the gap between germline ends came to 8 bases. Looked up from germline, CDR1 is LNHDA and CDR2 is SQIVND (reference sequence). CDR3 residues: CASSISGANYGYTF. The CDR3 coding sequence is TGTGCCAGTAGTATTTCCGGGGCTAACTATGGCTACACCTTC. The full variable domain, its missing parts supplied by reference TRBV19 and TRBJ1-2, is DGGITQSPKYLFRKEGQNVTLSCEQNLNHDAMYWYRQDPGQGLRLIYYSQIVNDFQKGDIAEGYSVSREKKESFPLTVTSAQKNPTAFYLCASSISGANYGYTFGSGTRLTVV.

The rearrangement uses TRBV29-1 and TRBJ2-5; tentative D call: TRBD2 (5 bases). The CDR3 is 14 amino acids. From germline, CDR1 is SQVTM and CDR2 ANQGSEA. The ends were cut back, 1 base at V and 2 bases at J, with 11 bases in the middle. The CDR3 DNA reads TGCAGCGTTGAAGGCGCAGGAGGTCAAGAGACCCAGTACTTC. The encoded protein is CSVEGAGGQETQYF.

The genes are TRBV6-5 and TRBJ2-7; D possibly corresponds to TRBD1 (6 bases). The CDR3 sequence is 15 residues long. The V and J ends lost 6 bases and 5 bases respectively, with 20 bases between them. Per germline, CDR1 MNHEY and CDR2 SVGAGI. CDR3 coding DNA: TGTGCCAGCAGGGATGACAGGCCCCAGACCGACGAGCAGTACTTC. Amino acids: CASRDDRPQTDEQYF.

There are a few counts of this clone. This chain joins TRBV7-8 and TRBJ2-7, with unresolved D. CDR3 length: 14 residues. Germline CDR1 reads SGHVS; CDR2 reads FQNEAQ. V was pared by 3 bases and J by 3 bases, with 12 bases between. DNA for the CDR3: TGTGCCAGCAGCTTCCAGTATGAGGACTACGAGCAGTACTTC. It encodes CASSFQYEDYEQYF.

This clone has a single count. V gene TRBV28 combines with J gene TRBJ1-1; no clear D gene. Between the trimmed V and J ends, which lost 9 bases and 4 bases, there was a span of 12 bases. The CDR3 covers 12 residues. CDR1 is MDHEN and CDR2 is SYDVKM in the germline V gene. The CDR3 sequence is CASSDRVTEAFF. The CDR3 region has the DNA TGTGCCAGTTCCGACCGGGTCACTGAAGCTTTCTTT.

This chain joins TRBV19 and TRBJ1-5, with TRBD1 identical over 7 bases. CDR3 length equals 18 residues. Unmatched junction bases numbered 17, after V lost 4 bases and J lost 5 bases. Germline-derived CDR1 and CDR2 are LNHDA and SQIVND (reference sequence). CDR3 bases: TGTGCCAGTAGTACATCCACCGGACAGGTTATTTGGGATCAGCCCCAGCATTTT. The encoded protein is CASSTSTGQVIWDQPQHF.

This chain uses TRBV24-1 with TRBJ2-1, with D possibly matching TRBD1 (6 bases). CDR1 KGHDR and CDR2 SFDVKD come from the germline V gene. The CDR3 runs 13 residues. Trimming cost V 4 bases and J 7 bases, with 10 bases left between them. The CDR3, as DNA: TGTGCCACCAGTGAGGAAACAGGGAATGAGCAGTTCTTC. It yields the protein CATSEETGNEQFF.

This rearrangement joins TRBV27 to TRBJ1-2; D gene uncertain. Germline V CDR1 and CDR2: MNHEY, SMNVEV (reference sequence). Trimming took off 6 bases at V and 6 bases at J, with 17 bases between the two ends. CDR3 length: 14 residues. The CDR3 sequence: CASSPIWGANGYTF. CDR3 in DNA: TGTGCCAGCAGCCCAATATGGGGAGCGAATGGCTACACCTTC.

This chain joins TRBV6-5 and TRBJ1-3, with D uncertain. The germline V gene encodes CDR1 MNHEY and CDR2 SVGAGI. V was shortened by 0 bases and J by 0 bases, with 6 bases between the two germline ends. This CDR3 has 15 amino acids. CDR3 sequence (DNA): TGTGCCAGCAGTTACTCGTCCTTCTCTGGAAACACCATATATTTT. Residues: CASSYSSFSGNTIYF.

The chain couples TRBV7-9 to TRBJ2-3; 13 nucleotides match TRBD2. The ends lost 5 bases at V and 8 bases at J; junction bases unmatched: 10. Germline V gene lookup returns CDR1 SEHNR and CDR2 FQNEAQ (reference sequence). The CDR3 sequence is 16 residues long. Here the CDR3 DNA reads TGTGCCAGCAGCCTAGGGACTAGCGGGGCTGGAGGTACGCAGTATTTT. It encodes CASSLGTSGAGGTQYF. Supplemented by reference TRBV7-9 and TRBJ2-3, the full variable domain reads DTGVSQNPRHKITKRGQNVTFRCDPISEHNRLYWYRQTLGQGPEFLTYFQNEAQLEKSRLLSDRFSAERPKGSFSTLEIQRTEQGDSAMYLCASSLGTSGAGGTQYFGPGTRLTVL.

The V gene is TRBV27, the J gene TRBJ1-1; tentative D call: TRBD1 (5 bases). The CDR3 extends over 16 amino acids. The germline V gene encodes CDR1 MNHEY and CDR2 SMNVEV (reference sequence). V gave up 11 bases and J gave up 0 bases, with 22 bases separating them. In DNA form, the CDR3 reads TGTGCCGCCGGTAGGGGCCCCGGCTCCATGAACACTGAAGCTTTCTTT. Amino acids: CAAGRGPGSMNTEAFF.

The rearrangement uses TRBV5-4 and TRBJ2-3, with D unresolved. Germline CDR1 SGHNT, CDR2 YYREEE (reference sequence). Trimming pared 0 bases from V and 6 bases from J, leaving 14 bases between. The CDR3 contains 15 residues. The CDR3 loop is CASSLVAVRSDTQYF. The DNA for the CDR3 is TGTGCCAGCAGCTTGGTAGCAGTTCGTTCGGATACGCAGTATTTT. Based on the CDR3 plus reference TRBV5-4 and TRBJ2-3, the full variable domain is ETGVTQSPTHLIKTRGQQVTLRCSSQSGHNTVSWYQQALGQGPQFIFQYYREEENGRGNFPPRFSGLQFPNYSSELNVNALELDDSALYLCASSLVAVRSDTQYFGPGTRLTVL.

The gene calls are TRBV28 and TRBJ1-2; the D is unclear. The germline gives CDR1 MDHEN, CDR2 SYDVKM. This CDR3 region has 14 residues. V lost 2 bases and J 6 bases, leaving 13 bases between the germline ends. The CDR3 reads CASSLRVGGNGYTF. CDR3 DNA sequence: TGTGCCAGCAGTTTAAGGGTTGGAGGGAATGGCTACACCTTC.

This chain links TRBV5-1 with TRBJ1-4; D is uncertain. This CDR3 is 14 amino acids long. CDR1 is SGHRS, CDR2 YFSETQ, per germline. V was cut by 2 bases and J by 6 bases, with 11 bases left in between. The CDR3 region is CASSFGSSDEKLFF. CDR3 sequence (DNA): TGCGCCAGCAGCTTTGGGTCTAGCGATGAAAAACTGTTTTTT.

This chain uses TRBV9 with TRBJ2-1, with D perhaps TRBD1 (5 bases). Germline V gene data show CDR1 as SGDLS and CDR2 as YYNGEE. CDR3 length equals 13 residues. V was clipped by 3 bases and J by 4 bases, with 8 bases between them. The CDR3 protein is CASSEKGYNEQFF. The CDR3 DNA reads as TGTGCCAGCAGCGAAAAGGGGTACAATGAGCAGTTCTTC.

The chain recombines TRBV6-5 with TRBJ2-4; TRBD1 is a possible D gene (6 bases). The CDR3 totals 13 residues. Germline assignment: CDR1 MNHEY and CDR2 SVGAGI. V dropped 8 bases and J dropped 9 bases, with 17 bases sitting between them. The CDR3 bases are TGTGCCAGCGAGGGACACACCGAGTCCATTCAGTACTTC. Encoded protein: CASEGHTESIQYF.

The V and J genes are TRBV19 and TRBJ1-1; 8 nucleotides align to TRBD1. Germline V gene data show CDR1 as LNHDA and CDR2 as SQIVND (reference sequence). With 4 bases clipped from V and 4 bases from J, the junction kept 8 bases outside the gene matches. The CDR3 runs to 15 residues. The CDR3 loop is CASSRWTGPGTEAFF. CDR3 in DNA: TGTGCCAGTAGTAGATGGACAGGGCCGGGCACTGAAGCTTTCTTT.